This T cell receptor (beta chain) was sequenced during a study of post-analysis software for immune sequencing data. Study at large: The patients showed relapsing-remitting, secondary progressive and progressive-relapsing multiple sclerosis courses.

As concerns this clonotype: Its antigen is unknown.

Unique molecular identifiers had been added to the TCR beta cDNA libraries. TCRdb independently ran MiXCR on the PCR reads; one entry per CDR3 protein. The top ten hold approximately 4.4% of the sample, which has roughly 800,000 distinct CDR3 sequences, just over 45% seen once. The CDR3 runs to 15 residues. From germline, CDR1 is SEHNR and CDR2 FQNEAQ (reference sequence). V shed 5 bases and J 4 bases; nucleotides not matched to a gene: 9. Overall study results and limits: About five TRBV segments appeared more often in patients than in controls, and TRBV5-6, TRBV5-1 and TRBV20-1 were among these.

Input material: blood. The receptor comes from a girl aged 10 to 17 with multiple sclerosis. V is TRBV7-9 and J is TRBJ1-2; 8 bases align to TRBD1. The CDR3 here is CASSPGDRRAYGYTF. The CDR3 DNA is TGTGCCAGCAGCCCGGGGGACAGGAGGGCCTATGGCTACACCTTC. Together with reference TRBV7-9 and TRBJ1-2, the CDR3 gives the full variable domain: DTGVSQNPRHKITKRGQNVTFRCDPISEHNRLYWYRQTLGQGPEFLTYFQNEAQLEKSRLLSDRFSAERPKGSFSTLEIQRTEQGDSAMYLCASSPGDRRAYGYTFGSGTRLTVV.